These 10 T cell receptor beta chains were all obtained from the same sample, sequenced in a study of blood T cell repertoires in COVID-19 (TCRdb year 2020). The receptor library was made with the immunoSEQ multiplex PCR assay. The immuneACCESS repertoire file appears here via TCRdb, limited to in-frame rearrangements. These files lack a portion of the clones; in checked studies, under half of the deficit traces to unresolved V genes, and the cause of the others is not known. The sample table lists a few hundred thousand clones, around 84% of them with a count of one. Of the sample, 2% to 3% falls within the top ten clones. The material sequenced was PBMCs or T cells enriched from blood (not recorded which). Receptors originate from a woman aged 45-65 years who had recovered from COVID-19.

The chain's CDR3 is CASSLPSDSEQYF. In DNA form, the CDR3 reads TGTGCCAGCAGCCTCCCGTCGGACTCCGAGCAGTACTTC. The rearrangement uses TRBV13 and TRBJ2-7; D perhaps matches TRBD2 (5 bases). CDR3 size: 13 residues. Germline V lookup: CDR1 PRHDT, CDR2 FYEKMQ (reference sequence). V shed 5 bases and J shed 6 bases, with 14 bases lying between them.

J is TRBJ1-1 and V is TRBV6-5, with TRBD1 identical over 9 bases. The CDR3 covers 15 residues. V dropped 6 bases and J dropped 4; count of bases not matched to a gene: 9. CDR1 and CDR2 from the germline V gene are MNHEY and SVGAGI. DNA of the CDR3: TGTGCCAGCAGAGGAGGACAGGGGTCGAGCACTGAAGCTTTCTTT. This encodes CASRGGQGSSTEAFF.

A few counts support this clone. The chain employs TRBV20-1 and TRBJ1-1; D not certain. The V gene's germline CDR1 is DFQATT and CDR2 SNEGSKA (reference sequence). V was cut by 3 bases and J by 1 base, with 15 bases left in between. This CDR3 region has 15 residues. Written as DNA, the CDR3 is TGCAGTGCTAGTCCACAGATCAATAAGAACACTGAAGCTTTCTTT. It yields the protein CSASPQINKNTEAFF.

The chain carries TRBV19 and TRBJ1-5; D may be TRBD1 (6 bases). V was cut by 0 bases and J by 2 bases, with 11 bases left in between. In germline, CDR1 is LNHDA, CDR2 SQIVND (reference sequence). This CDR3 contains 16 residues. The CDR3 region has the DNA TGTGCCAGTAGTATAGAGGGGGCCCTTGGCAATCAGCCCCAGCATTTT. Its translation: CASSIEGALGNQPQHF. Full variable domain (outside the CDR3, taken from reference TRBV19 and TRBJ1-5): DGGITQSPKYLFRKEGQNVTLSCEQNLNHDAMYWYRQDPGQGLRLIYYSQIVNDFQKGDIAEGYSVSREKKESFPLTVTSAQKNPTAFYLCASSIEGALGNQPQHFGDGTRLSIL.

The chain couples TRBV9 to TRBJ2-1; 9 nucleotides line up with TRBD2. V dropped 2 bases and J dropped 7; count of bases not matched to a gene: 13. This CDR3 region has 17 residues. CDR1 is SGDLS, CDR2 YYNGEE, per germline. CDR3 in amino acids: CASSVLPGLAGLNEQFF. CDR3 in DNA: TGTGCCAGCAGCGTGCTTCCGGGTCTAGCGGGATTAAATGAGCAGTTCTTC.

The V and J genes are TRBV28 and TRBJ1-1, with D perhaps TRBD1 (6 bases). CDR3 size: 14 residues. Germline V gene lookup returns CDR1 MDHEN and CDR2 SYDVKM. Trimming removed 5 bases from V and 1 base from J, with 11 bases in between. In DNA, the CDR3 is TGTGCCAGCAGTCGCAGGGGTGGGAACACTGAAGCTTTCTTT. It specifies CASSRRGGNTEAFF.

The chain has TRBV7-9 and TRBJ1-4; 7 bases line up with TRBD1. The CDR3 is 16 amino acids. Per the germline V gene, CDR1 is SEHNR and CDR2 is FQNEAQ (reference sequence). J was trimmed by 0 bases and V by 7 bases; bases with no gene match: 8. The CDR3 sequence is CASIPGQDTTNEKLFF. CDR3 coding DNA: TGTGCCAGCATCCCCGGACAGGACACAACTAATGAAAAACTGTTTTTT. Full variable domain (missing parts from reference TRBV7-9 and TRBJ1-4): DTGVSQNPRHKITKRGQNVTFRCDPISEHNRLYWYRQTLGQGPEFLTYFQNEAQLEKSRLLSDRFSAERPKGSFSTLEIQRTEQGDSAMYLCASIPGQDTTNEKLFFGSGTQLSVL.

The chain joins TRBV3-1 (or the pseudogene TRBV3-2) to TRBJ2-5, with 11 positions matching TRBD2. The CDR3 has 15 residues. Per the germline V gene, CDR1 is LGHDT and CDR2 is YNNKEL (reference sequence). The trim removed 1 base at V and 3 bases at J, leaving 1 base unmatched. The CDR3 region is CASSQATSGEETQYF. In nucleotides, the CDR3 is TGTGCCAGCAGCCAAGCGACTAGCGGGGAAGAGACCCAGTACTTC.

CDR3 sequence reads: CAIRGQGTANTEAFF. The CDR3 nucleotides read TGTGCCATCAGGGGACAAGGGACAGCAAACACTGAAGCTTTCTTT. The J gene is TRBJ1-1, the V gene TRBV10-3; 7 bases map to TRBD1. Germline V gives CDR1 ENHRY, CDR2 SYGVKD. The CDR3 is 15 residues long. J gave up 2 bases and V 6 bases, and 9 bases lay outside the gene matches.

This sequence joins TRBV19 and TRBJ2-1, with D uncertain. Germline V gives CDR1 LNHDA, CDR2 SQIVND (reference sequence). The CDR3 extends over 15 amino acids. The V gene lost 7 bases and the J gene lost 1 base, with 14 bases spanning the gap. The CDR3 reads CASKDAPSSYNEQFF. The CDR3, as DNA: TGTGCCAGTAAAGACGCCCCTAGTTCCTACAATGAGCAGTTCTTC.